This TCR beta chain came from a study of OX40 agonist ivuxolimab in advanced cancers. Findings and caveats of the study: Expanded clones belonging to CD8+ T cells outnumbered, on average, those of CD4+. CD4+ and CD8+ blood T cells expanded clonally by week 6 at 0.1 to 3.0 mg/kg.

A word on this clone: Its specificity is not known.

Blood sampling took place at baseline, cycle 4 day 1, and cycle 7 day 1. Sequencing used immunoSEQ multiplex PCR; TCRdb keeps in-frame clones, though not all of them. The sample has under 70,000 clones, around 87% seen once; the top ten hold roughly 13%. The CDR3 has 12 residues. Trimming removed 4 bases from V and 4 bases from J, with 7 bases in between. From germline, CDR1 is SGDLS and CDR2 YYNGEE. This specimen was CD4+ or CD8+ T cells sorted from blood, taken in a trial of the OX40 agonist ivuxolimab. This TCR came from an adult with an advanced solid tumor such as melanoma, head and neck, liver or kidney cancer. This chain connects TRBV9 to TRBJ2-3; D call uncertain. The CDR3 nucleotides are TGTGCCAGCAGCTCACTACCAGATACGCAGTATTTT. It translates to CASSSLPDTQYF.